This T cell receptor beta chain was sequenced during a study of cytotoxic CD8 clonotypes in ibrutinib-treated CLL. Study summary: Partial response was seen in approximately 25 patients and complete response in 2; after median roughly six years, approximately 14 stayed remitted, some twelve progressed.

The junction had 5 bases not matched to a gene; V was cut back by 5 bases and J by 1 base. The length of the CDR3 is 14 residues. Germline loops: CDR1 MDHEN, CDR2 SYDVKM. Using immunoSEQ multiplex PCR, the repertoire was profiled, and TCRdb retains in-frame clones only, with some absent. Of around 70,000 clones in the sample, approximately 90% were seen once. The V call is TRBV28, the J call TRBJ2-7; TRBD2 matches 7 bases. This specimen was PBMCs, taken after 12 months of ibrutinib treatment. The sequence came from a human donor with chronic lymphocytic leukemia. Written as DNA, the CDR3 is TGTGCCAGCAGTCGCGGACTAGTTTCCTACGAGCAGTACTTC. It is translated as CASSRGLVSYEQYF. The whole variable domain, filled in from reference TRBV28 and TRBJ2-7, reads DVKVTQSSRYLVKRTGEKVFLECVQDMDHENMFWYRQDPGLGLRLIYFSYDVKMKEKGDIPEGYSVSREKKERFSLILESASTNQTSMYLCASSRGLVSYEQYFGPGTRLTVT.